The clone carrying this T cell receptor beta chain has more than one count but fewer than ten. The data were taken from a study of tumor-infiltrating lymphocytes in oesophageal squamous cell carcinoma. TCRdb recomputed calls from the PCR reads with MiXCR, one row per CDR3 protein. The sample holds about 13,000 distinct CDR3 sequences, approximately 50% seen once. Material for sequencing was esophageal tumor tissue. The clonotype was recovered from a male donor with esophageal squamous cell carcinoma.

The CDR3 nucleotides are TGTGCCAGCAGTGCCGGACAGGGGACCCACGAGCAGTACTTC. The encoded protein is CASSAGQGTHEQYF. The rearrangement links TRBV27 to TRBJ2-7; 9 nucleotides match TRBD1. CDR1 is MNHEY, CDR2 SMNVEV, per germline (reference sequence). V was clipped by 5 bases and J by 5 bases; unmatched bases: 7. CDR3 length: 14 residues.